This T cell receptor (beta chain) was sequenced for a study of T cells in narcolepsy. Study context: Donors had narcolepsy type 1 or type 2, or were healthy controls.

The CDR3 length is 19 residues. Unmatched junction bases numbered 21, after V lost 6 bases and J lost 11 bases. Per germline, CDR1 LNHDA and CDR2 SQIVND (reference sequence). Data came from immunoSEQ multiplex PCR; TCRdb stores just in-frame clones and leaves some out. The sample lists about 25,000 clones, 75% to 90% occurring once. As concerns this clone: No antigen is known for it.

Study results and limitations: Reportedly, autoreactive clonotypes were serially detected in patients' blood but not controls'. No autoreactive T cell clone sequences appeared in some memory CD4+ repertoires. Autoreactive HCRT-specific and TRIB2-specific clonotypes were marked in same-patient CSF-versus-blood CD4+ comparisons.

Sequenced input: CD45RA- memory CD4+ T cells from PBMCs. The TCR comes from a human donor with narcolepsy. The rearrangement joins TRBV19 to TRBJ2-4, with 14 positions matching TRBD2. CDR3 DNA sequence: TGTGCCAGTAGCCCCGGACTAGCGGGAGGTTGGCTGCACCAAACCCTTCAGTACTTC. Protein sequence: CASSPGLAGGWLHQTLQYF.